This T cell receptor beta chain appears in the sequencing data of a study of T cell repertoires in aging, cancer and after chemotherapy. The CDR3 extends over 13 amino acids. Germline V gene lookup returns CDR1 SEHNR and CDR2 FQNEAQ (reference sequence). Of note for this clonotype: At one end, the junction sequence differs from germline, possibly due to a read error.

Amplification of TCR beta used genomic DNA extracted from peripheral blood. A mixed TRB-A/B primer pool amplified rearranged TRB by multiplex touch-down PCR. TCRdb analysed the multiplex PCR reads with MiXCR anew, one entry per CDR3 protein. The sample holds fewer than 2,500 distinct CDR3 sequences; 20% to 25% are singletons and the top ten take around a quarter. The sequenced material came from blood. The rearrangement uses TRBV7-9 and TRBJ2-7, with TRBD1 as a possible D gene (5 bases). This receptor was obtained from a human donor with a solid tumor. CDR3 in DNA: TGTGCCAACAGCTTAGTAGGGGCCCCCGAGCAGTACTTC. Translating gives CANSLVGAPEQYF.